This is a list of T cell receptor beta chains from one sample in a study of control samples from healthy donors and cancer patients. The protocol was immunoSEQ multiplex PCR, while the TCRdb copy is restricted to in-frame clones and leaves out a portion. The top ten clones hold less than 15% of a sample with about 140,000 clones, roughly 92% of them seen once. Source material: blood. The receptors here all came from a man aged 40-49 years in good health. Each CDR3 is given without its conserved first and last residue. Size values are once, few and many counts, or a class for expanded clones, and some rows have none.

TRBV19	-	TRBJ1-1	ASSIKALGTEAF
TRBV19	-	TRBJ1-5	ASSIVIGTGNQPQH
TRBV19	-	TRBJ1-1	ASSWTRGHTEAF
TRBV10-1	-	TRBJ2-5	ASSESGEPQETQY
TRBV19	once	TRBJ2-2	ASSIGGQDTGELF
TRBV7-3	many	TRBJ2-7	ASSSSKGAEQY
TRBV27	-	TRBJ2-1	ASTPTTIGGEQF
TRBV11-2	-	TRBJ2-7	ASSLDRSPY
TRBV7-9	-	TRBJ1-2	ASRPGTEDGYT
TRBV11-2	-	TRBJ1-3	ASRTGTANSGNTIY
TRBV9	-	TRBJ2-7	ASSSHPYEQY
TRBV20-1	-	TRBJ2-1	SASIPGLGYNEQF
TRBV24-1	-	TRBJ1-6	ATKGTGRD
TRBV28	-	TRBJ1-2	ASSLPGVYGYT
TRBV6-6	few	TRBJ1-5	ASRQGGSNQPQH
TRBV9	-	TRBJ2-3	ASSVGGDRGDTQY
TRBV9	once	TRBJ2-1	ATSRGPSSYNEQF
TRBV3-1/TRBV3-2	-	TRBJ1-2	ASSPRQGYGYT
TRBV3-1/TRBV3-2	once	TRBJ1-1	ASSLRRGKAF
TRBV30	-	TRBJ1-5	AWSDRDGQPQH
TRBV2	-	TRBJ1-2	AREARGDYGYT
TRBV10-2	-	TRBJ2-5	ASSRLGQGASQETQY
TRBV9	-	TRBJ1-5	ASSQGVLDQPQH